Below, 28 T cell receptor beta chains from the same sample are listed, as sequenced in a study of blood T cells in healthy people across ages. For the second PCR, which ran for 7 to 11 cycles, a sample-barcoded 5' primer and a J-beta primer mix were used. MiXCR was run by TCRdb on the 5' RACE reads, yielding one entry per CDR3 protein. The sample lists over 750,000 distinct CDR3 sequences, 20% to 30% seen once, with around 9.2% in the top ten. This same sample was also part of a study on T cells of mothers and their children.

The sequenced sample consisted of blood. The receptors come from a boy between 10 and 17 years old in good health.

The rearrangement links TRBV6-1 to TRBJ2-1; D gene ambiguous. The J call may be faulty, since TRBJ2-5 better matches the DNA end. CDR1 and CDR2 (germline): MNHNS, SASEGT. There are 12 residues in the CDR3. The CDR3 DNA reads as TGTGCCAGCAGTGAAGCTACGGGGACCCAGTACTTC. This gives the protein CASSEATGTQYF.

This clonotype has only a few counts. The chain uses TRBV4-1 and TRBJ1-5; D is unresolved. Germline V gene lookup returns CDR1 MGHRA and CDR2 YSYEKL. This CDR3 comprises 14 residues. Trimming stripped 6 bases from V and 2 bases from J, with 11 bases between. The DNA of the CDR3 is TGCGCCAGCAGTCACGGGGTTGGCAATCAGCCCCAGCATTTT. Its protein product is CASSHGVGNQPQHF.

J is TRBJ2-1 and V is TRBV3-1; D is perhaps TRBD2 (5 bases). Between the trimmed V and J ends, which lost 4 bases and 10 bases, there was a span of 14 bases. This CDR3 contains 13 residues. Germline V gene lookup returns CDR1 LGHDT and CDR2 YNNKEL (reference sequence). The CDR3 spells CASSPPTEEEQFF. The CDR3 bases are TGTGCCAGCAGCCCCCCCACGGAGGAGGAGCAGTTCTTC.

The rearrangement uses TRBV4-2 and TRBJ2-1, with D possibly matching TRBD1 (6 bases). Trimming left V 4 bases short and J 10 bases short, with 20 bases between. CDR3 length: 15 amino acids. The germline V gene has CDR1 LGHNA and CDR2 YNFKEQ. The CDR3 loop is CASSPQGGPMEEQFF. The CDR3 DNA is TGTGCCAGCAGCCCACAGGGTGGACCGATGGAAGAGCAGTTCTTC.

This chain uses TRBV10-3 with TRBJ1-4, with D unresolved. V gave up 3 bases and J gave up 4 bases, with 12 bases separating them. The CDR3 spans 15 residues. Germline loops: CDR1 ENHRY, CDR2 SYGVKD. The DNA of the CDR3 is TGTGCCATCAGTGAAGCGTCAGACCTTAATGAAAAACTGTTTTTT. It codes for CAISEASDLNEKLFF.

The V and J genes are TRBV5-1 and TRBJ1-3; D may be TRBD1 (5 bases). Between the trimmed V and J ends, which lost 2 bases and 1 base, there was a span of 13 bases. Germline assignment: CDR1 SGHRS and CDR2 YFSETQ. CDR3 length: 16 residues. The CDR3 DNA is TGCGCCAGCAGCTTTAACATGCAGGGTTCTGGAAACACCATATATTTT. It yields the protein CASSFNMQGSGNTIYF.

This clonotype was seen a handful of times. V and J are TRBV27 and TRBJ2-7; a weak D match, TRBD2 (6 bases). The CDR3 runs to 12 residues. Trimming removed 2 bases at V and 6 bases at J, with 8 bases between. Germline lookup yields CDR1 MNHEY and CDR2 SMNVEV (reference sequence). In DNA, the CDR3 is TGTGCCAGCAGTTTAGCCGGGAGCGAGCAGTACTTC. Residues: CASSLAGSEQYF.

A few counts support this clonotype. The DNA of the CDR3 is TGTGCCAGCAGACTGTCGACTCCGAACACTGAAGCTTTCTTT. Amino acid sequence: CASRLSTPNTEAFF. The V call is TRBV12-3 or TRBV12-4, the J call TRBJ1-1, with D uncertain. The CDR3 runs 14 residues. The V end lost 6 bases, the J end lost 1 base, and 12 bases lay between the germline ends.

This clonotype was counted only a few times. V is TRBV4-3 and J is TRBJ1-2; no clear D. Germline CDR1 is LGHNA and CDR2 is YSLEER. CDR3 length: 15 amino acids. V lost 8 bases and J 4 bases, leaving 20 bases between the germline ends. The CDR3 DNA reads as TGCGCCAGCGGCGTCATCGGGGTAGATATCTATGGCTACACCTTC. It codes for CASGVIGVDIYGYTF.

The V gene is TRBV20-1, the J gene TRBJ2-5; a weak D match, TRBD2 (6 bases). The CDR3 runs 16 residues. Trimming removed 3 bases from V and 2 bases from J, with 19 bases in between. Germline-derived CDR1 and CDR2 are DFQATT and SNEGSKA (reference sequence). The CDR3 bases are TGCAGTGCTAGGGGGGTAGCGGAAGCCTTACAAGAGACCCAGTACTTC. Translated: CSARGVAEALQETQYF.

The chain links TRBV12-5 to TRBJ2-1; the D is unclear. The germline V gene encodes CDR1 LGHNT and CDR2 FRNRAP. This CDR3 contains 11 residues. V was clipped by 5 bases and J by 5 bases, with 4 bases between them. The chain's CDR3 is CASGSNNEQFF. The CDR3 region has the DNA TGTGCTAGTGGTAGTAACAATGAGCAGTTCTTC.

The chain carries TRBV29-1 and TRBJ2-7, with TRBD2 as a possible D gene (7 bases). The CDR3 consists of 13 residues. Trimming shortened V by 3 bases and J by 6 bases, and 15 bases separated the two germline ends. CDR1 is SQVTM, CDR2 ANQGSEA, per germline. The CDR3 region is CSVDMRGGIEQYF. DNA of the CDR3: TGCAGCGTTGATATGAGGGGGGGGATCGAGCAGTACTTC.

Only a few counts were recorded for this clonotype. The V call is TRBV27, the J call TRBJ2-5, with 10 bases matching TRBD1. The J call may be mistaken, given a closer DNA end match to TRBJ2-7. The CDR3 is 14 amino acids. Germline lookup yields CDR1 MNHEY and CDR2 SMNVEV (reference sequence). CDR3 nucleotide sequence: TGTGCCAGCAGTCCGGGACAGGGGAAGTACGAGCAGTACTTC. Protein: CASSPGQGKYEQYF.

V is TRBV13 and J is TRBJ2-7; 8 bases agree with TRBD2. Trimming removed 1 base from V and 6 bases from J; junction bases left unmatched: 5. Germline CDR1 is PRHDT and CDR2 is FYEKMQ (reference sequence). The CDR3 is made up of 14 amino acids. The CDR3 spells CASSLEREGLEQYF. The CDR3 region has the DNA TGTGCCAGCAGCTTAGAACGGGAGGGCCTCGAGCAGTACTTC.

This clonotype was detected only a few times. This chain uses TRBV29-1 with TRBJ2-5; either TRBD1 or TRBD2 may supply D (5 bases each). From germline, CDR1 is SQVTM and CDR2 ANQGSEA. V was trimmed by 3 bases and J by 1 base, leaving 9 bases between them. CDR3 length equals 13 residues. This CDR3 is CSVDWDGQETQYF. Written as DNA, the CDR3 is TGCAGCGTTGATTGGGACGGCCAAGAGACCCAGTACTTC.

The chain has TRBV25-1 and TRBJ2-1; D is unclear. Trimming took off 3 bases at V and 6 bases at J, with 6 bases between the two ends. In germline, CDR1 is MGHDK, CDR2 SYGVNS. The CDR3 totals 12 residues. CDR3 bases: TGTGCCAGCAGTGACGTCCCCAATGAGCAGTTCTTC. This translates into CASSDVPNEQFF.

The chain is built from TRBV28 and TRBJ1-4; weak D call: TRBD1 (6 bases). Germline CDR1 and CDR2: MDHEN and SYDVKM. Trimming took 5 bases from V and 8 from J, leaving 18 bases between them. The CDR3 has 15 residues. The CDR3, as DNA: TGTGCCAGCAGTGACAGTGCAGGGGTTGGGGAAAAACTGTTTTTT. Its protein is CASSDSAGVGEKLFF.

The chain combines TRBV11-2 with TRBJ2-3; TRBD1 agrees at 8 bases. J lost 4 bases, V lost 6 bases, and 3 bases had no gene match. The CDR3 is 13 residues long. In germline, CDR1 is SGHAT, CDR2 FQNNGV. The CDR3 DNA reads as TGTGCCAGCAGGGACAGGGCAGCAGATACGCAGTATTTT. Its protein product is CASRDRAADTQYF.

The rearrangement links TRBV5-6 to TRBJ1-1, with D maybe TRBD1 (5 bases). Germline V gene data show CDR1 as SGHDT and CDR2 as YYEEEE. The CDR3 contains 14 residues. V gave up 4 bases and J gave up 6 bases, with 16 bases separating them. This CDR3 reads CASSLGEVHSEAFF. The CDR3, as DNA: TGTGCCAGCAGCCTAGGGGAGGTCCATTCTGAAGCTTTCTTT.

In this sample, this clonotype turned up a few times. CDR3 sequence (DNA): TGTGCCAGCAGTTTATCGGGTGGGATCACTGAAGCTTTCTTT. It encodes CASSLSGGITEAFF. The chain employs TRBV27 and TRBJ1-1; D uncertain. V gave up 0 bases and J gave up 4 bases, with 9 bases separating them. This CDR3 contains 14 residues. The V gene's germline CDR1 is MNHEY and CDR2 SMNVEV (reference sequence).

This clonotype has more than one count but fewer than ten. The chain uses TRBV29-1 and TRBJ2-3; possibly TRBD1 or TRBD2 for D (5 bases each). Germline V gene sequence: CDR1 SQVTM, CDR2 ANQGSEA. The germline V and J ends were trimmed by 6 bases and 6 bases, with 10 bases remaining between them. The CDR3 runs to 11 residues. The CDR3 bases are TGCAGCGTAGGGGACGCGGATACGCAGTATTTT. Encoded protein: CSVGDADTQYF.

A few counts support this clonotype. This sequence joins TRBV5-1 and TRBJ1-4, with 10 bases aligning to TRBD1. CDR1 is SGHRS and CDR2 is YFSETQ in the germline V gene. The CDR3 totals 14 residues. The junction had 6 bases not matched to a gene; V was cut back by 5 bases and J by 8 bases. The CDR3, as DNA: TGCGCCAGCAGACCGGGACAGGGGAGCGAAAAACTGTTTTTT. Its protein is CASRPGQGSEKLFF. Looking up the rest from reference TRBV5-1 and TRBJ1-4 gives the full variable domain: KAGVTQTPRYLIKTRGQQVTLSCSPISGHRSVSWYQQTPGQGLQFLFEYFSETQRNKGNFPGRFSGRQFSNSRSEMNVSTLELGDSALYLCASRPGQGSEKLFFGSGTQLSVL.

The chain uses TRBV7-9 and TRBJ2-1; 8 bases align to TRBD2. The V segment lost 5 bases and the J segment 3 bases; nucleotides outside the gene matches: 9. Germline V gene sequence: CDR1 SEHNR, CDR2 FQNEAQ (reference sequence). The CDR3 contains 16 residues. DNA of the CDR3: TGTGCCAGCAGCCCTAGTAGCGGGGTTGGCTACAATGAGCAGTTCTTC. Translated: CASSPSSGVGYNEQFF.

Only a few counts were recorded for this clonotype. The CDR3 DNA follows: TGTGCTAGTGGCCTCGCCTCCGGGACAGGGAAAAGGGAAGAGACCCAGTACTTC. It codes for CASGLASGTGKREETQYF. V is TRBV12-5 and J is TRBJ2-5, with 9 nucleotides matching TRBD1. V trimming: 6 bases; J trimming: 3 bases; junction bases outside the gene matches: 17. Germline V lookup: CDR1 LGHNT, CDR2 FRNRAP. The CDR3 is 18 amino acids.

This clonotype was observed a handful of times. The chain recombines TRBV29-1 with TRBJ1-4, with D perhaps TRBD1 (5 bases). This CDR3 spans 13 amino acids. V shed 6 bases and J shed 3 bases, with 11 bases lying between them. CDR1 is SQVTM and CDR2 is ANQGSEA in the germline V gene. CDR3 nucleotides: TGCAGCGTCGCACAGGTTCCTAATGAAAAACTGTTTTTT. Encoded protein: CSVAQVPNEKLFF.

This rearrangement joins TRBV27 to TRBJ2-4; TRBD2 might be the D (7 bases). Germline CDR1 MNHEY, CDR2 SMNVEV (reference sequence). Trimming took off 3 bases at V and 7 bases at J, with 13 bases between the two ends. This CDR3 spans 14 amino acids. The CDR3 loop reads CASSFRGAGNIQYF. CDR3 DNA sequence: TGTGCCAGCAGTTTTCGGGGGGCTGGGAACATTCAGTACTTC.

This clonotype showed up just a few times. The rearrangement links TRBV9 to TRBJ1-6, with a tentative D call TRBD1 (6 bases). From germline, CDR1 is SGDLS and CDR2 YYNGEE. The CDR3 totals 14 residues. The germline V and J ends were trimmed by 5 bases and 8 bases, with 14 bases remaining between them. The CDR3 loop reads CASSNRAEDSPLHF. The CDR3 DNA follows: TGTGCCAGCAGTAACAGGGCTGAGGATTCACCCCTCCACTTT.

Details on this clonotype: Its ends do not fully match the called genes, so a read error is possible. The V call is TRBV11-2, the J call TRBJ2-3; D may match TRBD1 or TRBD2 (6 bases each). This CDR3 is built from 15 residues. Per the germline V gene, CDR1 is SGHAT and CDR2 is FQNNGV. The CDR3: CASSFRGRDTGTQYF. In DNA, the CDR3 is TGTGCCAGCAGCTTTCGGGGGCGAGACACAGGTACGCAGTATTTT.